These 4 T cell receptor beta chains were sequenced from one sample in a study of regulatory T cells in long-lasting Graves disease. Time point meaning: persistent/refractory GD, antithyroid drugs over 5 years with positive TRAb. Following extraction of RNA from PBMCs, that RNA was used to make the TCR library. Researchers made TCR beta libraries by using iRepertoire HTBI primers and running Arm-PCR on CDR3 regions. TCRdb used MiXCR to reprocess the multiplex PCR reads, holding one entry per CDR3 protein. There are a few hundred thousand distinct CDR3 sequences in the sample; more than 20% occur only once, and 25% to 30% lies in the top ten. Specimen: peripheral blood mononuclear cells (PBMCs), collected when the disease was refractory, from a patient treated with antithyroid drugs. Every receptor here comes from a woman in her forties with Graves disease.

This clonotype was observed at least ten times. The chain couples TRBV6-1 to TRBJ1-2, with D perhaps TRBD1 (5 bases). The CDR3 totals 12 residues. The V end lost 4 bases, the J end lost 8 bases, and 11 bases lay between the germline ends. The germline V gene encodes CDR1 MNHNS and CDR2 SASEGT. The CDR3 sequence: CASSGQGAGYTF. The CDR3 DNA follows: TGTGCCAGCAGTGGGCAGGGCGCCGGCTACACCTTC.

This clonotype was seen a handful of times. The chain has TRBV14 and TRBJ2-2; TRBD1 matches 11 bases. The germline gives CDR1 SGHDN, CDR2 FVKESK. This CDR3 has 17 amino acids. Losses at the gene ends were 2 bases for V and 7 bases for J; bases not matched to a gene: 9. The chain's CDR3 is CASSQPGQGGLSGELFF. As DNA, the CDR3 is TGTGCCAGCAGCCAACCGGGACAGGGGGGATTGAGCGGGGAGCTGTTTTTT.

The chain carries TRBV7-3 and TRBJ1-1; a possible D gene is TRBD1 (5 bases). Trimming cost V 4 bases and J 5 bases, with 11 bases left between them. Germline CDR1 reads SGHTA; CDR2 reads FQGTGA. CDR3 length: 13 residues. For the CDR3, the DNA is TGTGCCAGCAGCTCCTCGGAGGGGACTGAAGCTTTCTTT. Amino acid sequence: CASSSSEGTEAFF.

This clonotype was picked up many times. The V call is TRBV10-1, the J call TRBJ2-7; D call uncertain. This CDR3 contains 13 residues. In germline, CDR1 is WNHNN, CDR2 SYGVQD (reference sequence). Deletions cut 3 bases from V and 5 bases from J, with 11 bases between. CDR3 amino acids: CASSESARDEQYF. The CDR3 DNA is TGCGCCAGCAGTGAATCGGCTCGAGACGAGCAGTACTTC.